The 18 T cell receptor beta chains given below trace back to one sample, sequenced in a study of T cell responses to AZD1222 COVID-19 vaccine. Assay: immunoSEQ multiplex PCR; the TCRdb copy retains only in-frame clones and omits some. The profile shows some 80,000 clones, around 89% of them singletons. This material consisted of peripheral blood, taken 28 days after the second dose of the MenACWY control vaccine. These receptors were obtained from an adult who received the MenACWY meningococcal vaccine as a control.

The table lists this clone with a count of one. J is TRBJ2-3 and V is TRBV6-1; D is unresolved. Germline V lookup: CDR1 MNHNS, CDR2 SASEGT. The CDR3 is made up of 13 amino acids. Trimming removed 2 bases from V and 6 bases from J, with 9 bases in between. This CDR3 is CASSENRADTQYF. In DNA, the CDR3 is TGTGCCAGCAGTGAAAATCGGGCGGATACGCAGTATTTT.

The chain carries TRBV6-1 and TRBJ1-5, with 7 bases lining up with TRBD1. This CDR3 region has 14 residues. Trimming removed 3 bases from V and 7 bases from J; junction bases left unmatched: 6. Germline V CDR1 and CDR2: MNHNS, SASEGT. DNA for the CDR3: TGTGCCAGCAGTGACAGGGGGGGAGAACAGCCCCAGCATTTT. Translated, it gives CASSDRGGEQPQHF.

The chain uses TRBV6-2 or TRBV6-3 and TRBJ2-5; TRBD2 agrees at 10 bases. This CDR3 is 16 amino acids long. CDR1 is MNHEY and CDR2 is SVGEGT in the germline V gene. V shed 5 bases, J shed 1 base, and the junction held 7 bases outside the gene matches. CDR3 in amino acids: CASSPGLAEIQETQYF. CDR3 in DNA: TGTGCCAGCAGTCCCGGACTAGCGGAGATCCAAGAGACCCAGTACTTC.

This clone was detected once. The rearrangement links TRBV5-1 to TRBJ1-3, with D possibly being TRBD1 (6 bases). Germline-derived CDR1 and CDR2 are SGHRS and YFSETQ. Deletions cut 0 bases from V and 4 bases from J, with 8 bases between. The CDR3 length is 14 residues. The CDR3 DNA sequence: TGCGCCAGCAGCTTGGCCGACAGGGGAAACACCATATATTTT. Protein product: CASSLADRGNTIYF.

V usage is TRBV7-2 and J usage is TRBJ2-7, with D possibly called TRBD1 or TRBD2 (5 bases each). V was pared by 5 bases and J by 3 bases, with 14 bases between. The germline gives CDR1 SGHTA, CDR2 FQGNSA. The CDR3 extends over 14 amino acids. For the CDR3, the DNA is TGTGCCAGCAGCCCCGCCGGGACCGACTACGAGCAGTACTTC. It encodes CASSPAGTDYEQYF.

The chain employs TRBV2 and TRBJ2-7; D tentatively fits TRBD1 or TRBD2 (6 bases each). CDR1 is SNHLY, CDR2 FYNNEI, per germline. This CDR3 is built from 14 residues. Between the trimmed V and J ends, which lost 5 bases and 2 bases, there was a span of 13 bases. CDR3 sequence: CASSRGTGTYEQYF. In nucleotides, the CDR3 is TGTGCCAGCAGTAGGGGGACTGGAACCTACGAGCAGTACTTC.

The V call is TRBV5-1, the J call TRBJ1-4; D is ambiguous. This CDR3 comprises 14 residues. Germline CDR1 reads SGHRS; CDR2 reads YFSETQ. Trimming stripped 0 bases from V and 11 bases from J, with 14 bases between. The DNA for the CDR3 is TGCGCCAGCAGCTTGGATGGTAGGGTAGGGAAACTGTTTTTT. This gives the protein CASSLDGRVGKLFF.

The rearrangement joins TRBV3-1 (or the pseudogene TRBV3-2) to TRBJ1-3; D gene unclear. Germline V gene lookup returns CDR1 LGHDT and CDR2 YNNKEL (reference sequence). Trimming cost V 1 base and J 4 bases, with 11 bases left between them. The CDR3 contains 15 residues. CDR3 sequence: CASSQGGPVGNTIYF. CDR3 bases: TGTGCCAGCAGCCAAGGGGGTCCGGTAGGAAACACCATATATTTT.

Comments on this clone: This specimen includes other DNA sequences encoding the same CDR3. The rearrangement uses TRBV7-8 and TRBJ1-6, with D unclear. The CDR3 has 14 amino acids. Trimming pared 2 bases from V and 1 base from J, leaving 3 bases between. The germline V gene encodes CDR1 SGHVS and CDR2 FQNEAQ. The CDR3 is CASSLSSYNSPLHF. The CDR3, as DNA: TGTGCCAGCAGCTTATCATCCTATAATTCACCCCTCCACTTT. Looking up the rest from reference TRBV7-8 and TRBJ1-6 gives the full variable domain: GAGVSQSPRYKVAKRGQDVALRCDPISGHVSLFWYQQALGQGPEFLTYFQNEAQLDKSGLPSDRFFAERPEGSVSTLKIQRTQQEDSAVYLCASSLSSYNSPLHFGNGTRLTVT.

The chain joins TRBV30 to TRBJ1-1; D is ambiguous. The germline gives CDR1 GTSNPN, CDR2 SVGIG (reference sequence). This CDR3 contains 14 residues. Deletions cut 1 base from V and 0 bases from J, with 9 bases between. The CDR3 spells CAWSGRPMNTEAFF. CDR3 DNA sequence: TGTGCCTGGAGTGGACGGCCTATGAACACTGAAGCTTTCTTT.

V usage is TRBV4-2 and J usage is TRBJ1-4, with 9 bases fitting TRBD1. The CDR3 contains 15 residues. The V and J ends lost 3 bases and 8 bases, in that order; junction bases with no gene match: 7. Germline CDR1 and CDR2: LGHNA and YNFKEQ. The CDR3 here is CASSHPGQGMEKLFF. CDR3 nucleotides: TGTGCCAGCAGCCACCCGGGACAGGGTATGGAAAAACTGTTTTTT.

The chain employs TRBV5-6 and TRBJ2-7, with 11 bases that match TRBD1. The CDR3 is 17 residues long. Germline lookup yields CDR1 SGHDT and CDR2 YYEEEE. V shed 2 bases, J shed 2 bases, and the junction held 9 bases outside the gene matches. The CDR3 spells CASSFSGSGQGAYEQYF. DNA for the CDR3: TGTGCCAGCAGCTTCTCGGGGTCGGGACAGGGGGCCTACGAGCAGTACTTC.

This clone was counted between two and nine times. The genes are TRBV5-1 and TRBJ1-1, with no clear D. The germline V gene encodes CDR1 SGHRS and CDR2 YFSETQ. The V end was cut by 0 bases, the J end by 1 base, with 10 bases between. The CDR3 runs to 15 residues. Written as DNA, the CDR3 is TGCGCCAGCAGCTTGGCCGGGGAGCGGAACACTGAAGCTTTCTTT. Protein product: CASSLAGERNTEAFF.

The CDR3 here is CASSSQGGGTEAFF. DNA of the CDR3: TGTGCCAGCAGCTCCCAAGGGGGGGGCACTGAAGCTTTCTTT. This chain connects TRBV7-3 to TRBJ1-1; D is perhaps TRBD1 (6 bases). The CDR3 has 14 residues. Trimming removed 4 bases from V and 4 bases from J, with 13 bases in between. Germline values: CDR1 SGHTA, CDR2 FQGTGA.

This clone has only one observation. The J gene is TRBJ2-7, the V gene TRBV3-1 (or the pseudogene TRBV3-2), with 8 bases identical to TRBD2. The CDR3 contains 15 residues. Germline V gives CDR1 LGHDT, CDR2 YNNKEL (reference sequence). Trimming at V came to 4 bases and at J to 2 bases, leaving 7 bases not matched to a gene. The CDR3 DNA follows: TGTGCCAGCAGCCCAGCGGGGGCGAAAACCTACGAGCAGTACTTC. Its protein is CASSPAGAKTYEQYF.

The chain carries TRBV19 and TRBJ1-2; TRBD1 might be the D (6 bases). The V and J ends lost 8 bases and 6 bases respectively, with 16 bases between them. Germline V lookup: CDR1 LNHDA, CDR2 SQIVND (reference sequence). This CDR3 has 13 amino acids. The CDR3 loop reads CASGRGQEDGYTF. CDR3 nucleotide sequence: TGTGCCAGTGGCCGGGGGCAGGAGGATGGCTACACCTTC.

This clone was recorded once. In nucleotides, the CDR3 is TGTGCCAGCAGCTTGACAGGGGGCGCGGAAGGAAACACCATATATTTT. It specifies CASSLTGGAEGNTIYF. V gene TRBV9 combines with J gene TRBJ1-3, with TRBD1 matching over 10 bases. The CDR3 sequence is 16 residues long. The J segment lost 4 bases and the V segment lost 4 bases, leaving 8 bases of the junction unmatched. Germline values: CDR1 SGDLS, CDR2 YYNGEE.

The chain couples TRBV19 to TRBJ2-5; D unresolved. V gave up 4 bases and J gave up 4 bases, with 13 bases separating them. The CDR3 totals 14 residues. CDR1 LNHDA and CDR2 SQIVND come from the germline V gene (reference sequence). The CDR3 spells CASSNPLTGETQYF. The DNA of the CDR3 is TGTGCCAGTAGTAACCCCCTCACGGGAGAGACCCAGTACTTC.